A single sample is the source of the 7 T cell receptor beta chains below, sequenced in a study of CD8 T cells in ankylosing spondylitis (dated by TCRdb to about 2017). Libraries were prepared through 5' RACE. TCRdb lists the instrument as Illumina HiSeq 2500. In TCRdb, the public reads were trimmed at Q25 with fastp and aligned with MiXCR, with productive beta chains retained. Each record represents a unique CDR3 protein, reported with the most common genes and DNA among its rows. This sample comprises approximately 150,000 distinct CDR3 sequences, approximately 9.9% of them detected only once. Of the sample, roughly 16% is held by the ten largest clones. The sequencing sample was made of blood, either unsorted or a sorted T cell fraction (not recorded which). These receptors were taken from a female donor with ankylosing spondylitis or in good health (not recorded which).

This CDR3 reads CASSLSGLQEFF. CDR3 in DNA: TGTGCCAGCAGCTTGAGCGGGTTACAAGAGTTCTTC. The chain uses TRBV7-2 and TRBJ2-1, with D perhaps TRBD2 (6 bases). The V end was cut by 3 bases, the J end by 14 bases, with 14 bases between. Germline loops: CDR1 SGHTA, CDR2 FQGNSA. This CDR3 region has 12 residues. Complete variable domain (other parts from reference TRBV7-2 and TRBJ2-1): GAGVSQSPSNKVTEKGKDVELRCDPISGHTALYWYRQSLGQGLEFLIYFQGNSAPDKSGLPSDRFSAERTGGSVSTLTIQRTQQEDSAVYLCASSLSGLQEFFGPGTRLTVL.

In its sample, this clonotype was seen a few times. This chain uses TRBV5-1 with TRBJ2-7, with D maybe TRBD1 (6 bases). V was trimmed by 3 bases and J by 4 bases, leaving 11 bases between them. The CDR3 length is 13 residues. Germline loops: CDR1 SGHRS, CDR2 YFSETQ. Written as DNA, the CDR3 is TGCGCCAGCAGCTCCTATGGACAGTACGAGCAGTACTTC. The encoded protein is CASSSYGQYEQYF.

This chain links TRBV2 with TRBJ2-2; the D gene is possibly TRBD2 (5 bases). Germline V gene data show CDR1 as SNHLY and CDR2 as FYNNEI. The ends were cut back, 4 bases at V and 5 bases at J, with 11 bases in the middle. The CDR3 is 14 residues long. In nucleotides, the CDR3 is TGTGCCAGCAGTGTGGGGTGGAGGACCGGGGAGCTGTTTTTT. This sequence encodes CASSVGWRTGELFF.

The chain carries TRBV3-1 and TRBJ2-1; D gene unclear. Per germline, CDR1 LGHDT and CDR2 YNNKEL (reference sequence). V was cut by 0 bases and J by 0 bases, with 6 bases left in between. The CDR3 is 15 amino acids. CDR3 DNA sequence: TGTGCCAGCAGCCAAGATATCGGCTCCTACAATGAGCAGTTCTTC. Translated, it gives CASSQDIGSYNEQFF.

This clonotype was recorded a few times. The chain links TRBV5-6 to TRBJ1-2, with TRBD1 matching over 9 bases. V lost 1 base to trimming and J lost 8 bases; unmatched junction nucleotides: 0. The CDR3 is 12 residues long. The germline gives CDR1 SGHDT, CDR2 YYEEEE. The chain's CDR3 is CASSLTGGGYTF. In DNA, the CDR3 is TGTGCCAGCAGCTTGACAGGGGGCGGCTACACCTTC.

This clonotype was detected only a few times. This chain links TRBV16 with TRBJ1-1, with TRBD1 identical over 7 bases. Germline CDR1 reads KGHSY; CDR2 reads FQNENV. Losses at the gene ends were 0 bases for V and 3 bases for J; bases not matched to a gene: 10. CDR3 length equals 17 residues. The CDR3: CASSQSPGDSGYTEAFF. The DNA of the CDR3 is TGTGCCAGCAGCCAATCCCCGGGGGACAGTGGGTACACTGAAGCTTTCTTT.

The rearrangement joins TRBV6-5 to TRBJ1-5, with D possibly being TRBD1 (6 bases). Trimming took off 0 bases at V and 7 bases at J, with 7 bases between the two ends. The CDR3 contains 13 residues. The germline V gene has CDR1 MNHEY and CDR2 SVGAGI. The CDR3 bases are TGTGCCAGCAGTTACTCCAGGGGACAGCCCCAGCATTTT. Amino acid sequence: CASSYSRGQPQHF.